This passage covers 30 T cell receptor beta chains from one sample sequenced in a study of OX40 agonist ivuxolimab in advanced cancers. The table came from immunoSEQ multiplex PCR; TCRdb's copy has only in-frame clones and leaves some out. The table has 30,000 to 35,000 clones, under 85% seen once. The material was CD4+ or CD8+ T cells sorted from blood, obtained in a trial of the OX40 agonist ivuxolimab. The receptors shown here come from an adult with an advanced solid tumor such as melanoma, head and neck, liver or kidney cancer.

This clone was counted between two and nine times. This rearrangement joins TRBV10-3 to TRBJ2-3, with TRBD1 as a possible D gene (5 bases). The V end was cut by 0 bases, the J end by 6 bases, with 10 bases between. The CDR3 spans 14 residues. CDR1 and CDR2 from the germline V gene are ENHRY and SYGVKD. CDR3 DNA: TGTGCCATCAGTGAGTCCCGACAGACCGATACGCAGTATTTT. As protein: CAISESRQTDTQYF.

This rearrangement joins TRBV30 to TRBJ2-3; D is possibly TRBD2 (6 bases). Per the germline V gene, CDR1 is GTSNPN and CDR2 is SVGIG (reference sequence). CDR3 length: 14 amino acids. V was pared by 0 bases and J by 5 bases, with 12 bases between. CDR3 loop: CAWSVASVGDTQYF. CDR3 nucleotides: TGTGCCTGGAGTGTAGCTAGCGTTGGAGATACGCAGTATTTT.

V gene TRBV4-1 combines with J gene TRBJ2-4; 10 bases align to TRBD1. With V trimmed by 5 bases and J by 0 bases, 4 bases remained unmatched. This CDR3 contains 16 residues. The germline gives CDR1 MGHRA, CDR2 YSYEKL. Here the CDR3 DNA reads TGCGCCAGCAGCGCGGGACAGGGGTTAGCCAAAAACATTCAGTACTTC. Amino acids: CASSAGQGLAKNIQYF.

This clone was recorded a few times. The chain employs TRBV30 and TRBJ1-2; 9 nucleotides agree with TRBD1. Germline-derived CDR1 and CDR2 are GTSNPN and SVGIG (reference sequence). The CDR3 is 14 amino acids. Germline trimming cut 4 bases from V and 8 bases from J; bases unmatched to any gene: 11. CDR3 nucleotides: TGTGCCTGGACTCCGGGACAGGGAGGTGGGGGCTACACCTTC. This encodes CAWTPGQGGGGYTF.

This clone was counted a few times. The CDR3 DNA sequence: TGTGCCAGCAGTGATAGCAATCAGCCCCAGCATTTT. This encodes CASSDSNQPQHF. The gene calls are TRBV6-6 and TRBJ1-5, with D uncertain. This CDR3 spans 12 amino acids. CDR1 is MNHNY and CDR2 is SVGAGI in the germline V gene (reference sequence). V lost 5 bases and J lost 0, with 2 bases in between.

This rearrangement joins TRBV30 to TRBJ2-5; D remains ambiguous. The end of the DNA fits TRBJ2-7 better, so the J call may be wrong. The CDR3 has 12 amino acids. The germline V gene encodes CDR1 GTSNPN and CDR2 SVGIG (reference sequence). The DNA for the CDR3 is TGTGCCTGGAGTAGAGTAGGCTACGAGCAGTACTTC. It is translated as CAWSRVGYEQYF.

This clone was counted only a few times. The chain employs TRBV7-2 and TRBJ1-5; tentative D call: TRBD1 (5 bases). CDR1 and CDR2 from the germline V gene are SGHTA and FQGNSA. The CDR3 spans 16 residues. Trimming removed 5 bases from V and 2 bases from J, with 16 bases in between. This chain's CDR3 is CASSLVSGFGNQPQHF. The CDR3, as DNA: TGTGCCAGCAGCCTCGTGTCAGGGTTTGGCAATCAGCCCCAGCATTTT.

The rearrangement joins TRBV19 to TRBJ1-6, with D maybe TRBD1 (6 bases). Germline V CDR1 and CDR2: LNHDA, SQIVND (reference sequence). Trimming shortened V by 7 bases and J by 11 bases, and 15 bases separated the two germline ends. The CDR3 sequence is 13 residues long. The CDR3 DNA is TGTGCCAGTAAGGGGGGGGGCAAAGCACCCCTCCACTTT. Translation gives CASKGGGKAPLHF.

The rearrangement links TRBV9 to TRBJ1-5, with 9 bases fitting TRBD1. The CDR3 spans 16 residues. Germline loops: CDR1 SGDLS, CDR2 YYNGEE. The trim removed 4 bases at V and 1 base at J, leaving 6 bases unmatched. The CDR3 DNA follows: TGTGCCAGCAGCCCCGGGACAGGGAGAAGCAATCAGCCCCAGCATTTT. Translating it yields CASSPGTGRSNQPQHF.

The chain carries TRBV4-1 and TRBJ1-6; no clear D gene. The CDR3 covers 15 residues. CDR1 and CDR2 from the germline V gene are MGHRA and YSYEKL. V was shortened by 3 bases and J by 4 bases, with 10 bases between the two germline ends. The CDR3 reads CASSQLGMYNSPLHF. CDR3 in DNA: TGCGCCAGCAGCCAGCTCGGGATGTATAATTCACCCCTCCACTTT.

The rearrangement links TRBV27 to TRBJ1-5; D unclear. Per germline, CDR1 MNHEY and CDR2 SMNVEV (reference sequence). V lost 7 bases and J lost 7, with 11 bases in between. The CDR3 contains 12 residues. The CDR3 loop is CASTTGGQPQHF. The CDR3 coding sequence is TGTGCCAGCACAACTGGCGGGCAGCCCCAGCATTTT.

This chain uses TRBV19 with TRBJ1-2, with TRBD1 matching over 10 bases. The CDR3 loop spans 14 amino acids. Trimming at V came to 3 bases and at J to 7 bases, leaving 5 bases not matched to a gene. Germline V lookup: CDR1 LNHDA, CDR2 SQIVND (reference sequence). The CDR3 here is CASSIGTGDLGYTF. In nucleotides, the CDR3 is TGTGCCAGTAGTATTGGGACAGGGGATCTTGGCTACACCTTC.

V usage is TRBV6-6 and J usage is TRBJ1-1; 7 bases line up with TRBD1. The CDR3 is 13 residues long. Germline CDR1 reads MNHNY; CDR2 reads SVGAGI (reference sequence). Germline trimming cut 7 bases from V and 8 bases from J; bases unmatched to any gene: 10. The CDR3 sequence is CASNKQGKLEAFF. The CDR3 DNA follows: TGTGCCAGCAATAAACAGGGGAAGTTAGAAGCTTTCTTT.

The chain is built from TRBV2 and TRBJ1-5; D is unclear. CDR3 size: 15 residues. Trimming pared 2 bases from V and 3 bases from J, leaving 11 bases between. Germline CDR1 SNHLY, CDR2 FYNNEI. The CDR3 nucleotides are TGTGCCAGCAGTGAACACTCACTTACCAATCAGCCCCAGCATTTT. Encoded protein: CASSEHSLTNQPQHF. Supplemented by reference TRBV2 and TRBJ1-5, the full variable domain reads EPEVTQTPSHQVTQMGQEVILRCVPISNHLYFYWYRQILGQKVEFLVSFYNNEISEKSEIFDDQFSVERPDGSNFTLKIRSTKLEDSAMYFCASSEHSLTNQPQHFGDGTRLSIL.

The chain has TRBV5-1 and TRBJ1-2, with TRBD1 as a possible D gene (5 bases). The CDR3 spans 15 residues. Germline CDR1 SGHRS, CDR2 YFSETQ. Trimming took 0 bases from V and 6 from J, leaving 15 bases between them. The CDR3 loop reads CASSLEAGTFDGYTF. Here the CDR3 DNA reads TGCGCCAGCAGCTTGGAGGCAGGGACCTTCGATGGCTACACCTTC.

The chain recombines TRBV10-2 with TRBJ2-7; tentatively, D is TRBD2 (6 bases). Per the germline V gene, CDR1 is WSHSY and CDR2 is SAAADI. The CDR3 totals 13 residues. V gave up 6 bases and J gave up 3 bases, with 12 bases separating them. The CDR3 DNA sequence: TGCGCCAGCAGGGAGGGTGGCGGCTACGAGCAGTACGTC. Residues: CASREGGGYEQYV.

This chain links TRBV7-9 with TRBJ2-5; possibly TRBD1 for D (6 bases). This CDR3 comprises 15 residues. V was pared by 4 bases and J by 1 base, with 13 bases between. CDR1 is SEHNR and CDR2 is FQNEAQ in the germline V gene (reference sequence). The CDR3 DNA is TGTGCCAGCAGCTGGGGCCGAGGGGGCCAAGAGACCCAGTACTTC. This encodes CASSWGRGGQETQYF.

A few counts support this clone. The chain has TRBV27 and TRBJ1-6; 8 nucleotides align to TRBD1. Unmatched junction bases numbered 5, after V lost 6 bases and J lost 10 bases. Germline loops: CDR1 MNHEY, CDR2 SMNVEV (reference sequence). The CDR3 extends over 13 amino acids. The CDR3 here is CASRPGGASPLHF. CDR3 nucleotide sequence: TGTGCCAGCAGACCAGGGGGCGCGTCACCCCTCCACTTT.

For this clone: At the DNA level, this CDR3 is encoded by other sequences in the same sample as well. The chain combines TRBV25-1 with TRBJ1-6; 7 bases are shared with TRBD1. Germline-derived CDR1 and CDR2 are MGHDK and SYGVNS. This CDR3 has 14 residues. V shed 6 bases and J 9 bases; nucleotides not matched to a gene: 8. The CDR3 bases are TGTGCCAGCAGCCACAGGGGTCGGGGTTCACCCCTCCACTTT. Protein: CASSHRGRGSPLHF.

The chain combines TRBV11-2 with TRBJ1-2; D perhaps matches TRBD1 (6 bases). Between the trimmed V and J ends, which lost 5 bases and 6 bases, there was a span of 19 bases. The CDR3 length is 15 residues. Germline V gene data show CDR1 as SGHAT and CDR2 as FQNNGV. Written as DNA, the CDR3 is TGTGCCAGCAGCCAGGTTAGGGGGGGGAGACATGGCTACACCTTC. It translates to CASSQVRGGRHGYTF.

V and J are TRBV2 and TRBJ2-5; D possibly corresponds to TRBD2 (5 bases). There are 11 residues in the CDR3. Germline CDR1 is SNHLY and CDR2 is FYNNEI. V dropped 5 bases and J dropped 5 bases, with 6 bases sitting between them. CDR3 nucleotides: TGTGCCAGCAGTCCGGGGGAGACCCAGTACTTC. Amino acids: CASSPGETQYF.

V and J are TRBV11-2 and TRBJ1-5; 7 bases map to TRBD1. Germline lookup yields CDR1 SGHAT and CDR2 FQNNGV. The junction had 9 bases not matched to a gene; V was cut back by 3 bases and J by 7 bases. The CDR3 runs 15 residues. The CDR3 DNA reads as TGTGCCAGCAGCTTCTCCGGACAGGCGTGGCAGCCCCAGCATTTT. Translated, it gives CASSFSGQAWQPQHF.

V is TRBV5-1 and J is TRBJ1-1; D is unclear. Germline V lookup: CDR1 SGHRS, CDR2 YFSETQ. Trimming took 3 bases from V and 5 from J, leaving 8 bases between them. The CDR3 contains 12 residues. CDR3 bases: TGCGCCAGCAGCTCGGGAGTAACTGAAGCTTTCTTT. Residues: CASSSGVTEAFF.

This clone showed up just a few times. The chain couples TRBV2 to TRBJ1-1; 7 bases are a match to TRBD1. V shed 7 bases, J shed 3 bases, and the junction held 5 bases outside the gene matches. Germline CDR1 and CDR2: SNHLY and FYNNEI. This CDR3 has 13 amino acids. CDR3 DNA sequence: TGTGCCAGCAAACAGGGGTTTGACACTGAAGCTTTCTTT. As protein: CASKQGFDTEAFF.

The genes are TRBV18 and TRBJ1-1; D is unclear. The germline CDR1 and CDR2 sequences are KGHSH and LQKENI. The length of the CDR3 is 14 residues. The germline V and J ends were trimmed by 0 bases and 4 bases, with 9 bases remaining between them. The CDR3 sequence is CASSPPVGFTEAFF. CDR3 DNA: TGTGCCAGCTCACCACCGGTTGGATTCACTGAAGCTTTCTTT.

The rearrangement uses TRBV14 and TRBJ1-1; D gene unclear. Germline V gives CDR1 SGHDN, CDR2 FVKESK. This CDR3 spans 14 amino acids. V shed 0 bases and J shed 7 bases, with 12 bases lying between them. CDR3 nucleotides: TGTGCCAGCAGCCAAGACTTTGTTTTGGGTGAAGCTTTCTTT. Its protein product is CASSQDFVLGEAFF. The full variable domain, its missing parts supplied by reference TRBV14 and TRBJ1-1, is EAGVTQFPSHSVIEKGQTVTLRCDPISGHDNLYWYRRVMGKEIKFLLHFVKESKQDESGMPNNRFLAERTGGTYSTLKVQPAELEDSGVYFCASSQDFVLGEAFFGQGTRLTVV.

This clone appeared a single time. This chain uses TRBV2 with TRBJ2-7; the D is unclear. Trimming removed 3 bases from V and 0 bases from J, with 6 bases in between. Looked up from germline, CDR1 is SNHLY and CDR2 is FYNNEI. The CDR3 is 13 amino acids. The CDR3 loop reads CASSDWDSYEQYF. The CDR3 DNA reads as TGTGCCAGCAGTGACTGGGACTCCTACGAGCAGTACTTC.

This rearrangement joins TRBV27 to TRBJ2-5; 8 bases fit TRBD1. This CDR3 is built from 13 residues. V lost 3 bases and J lost 4; bases outside the gene matches: 1. The germline V gene encodes CDR1 MNHEY and CDR2 SMNVEV (reference sequence). The CDR3 loop is CASSFQGAETQYF. DNA for the CDR3: TGTGCCAGCAGTTTCCAGGGGGCAGAGACCCAGTACTTC.

The chain joins TRBV14 to TRBJ1-1, with 8 bases lining up with TRBD1. Germline CDR1 is SGHDN and CDR2 is FVKESK. V trimming: 5 bases; J trimming: 4 bases; junction bases outside the gene matches: 6. The CDR3 has 14 amino acids. The CDR3 DNA sequence: TGTGCCAGCAGCAAGGACAGGGTGTTCACTGAAGCTTTCTTT. Translating it yields CASSKDRVFTEAFF.

J is TRBJ1-2 and V is TRBV6-1; D unresolved. This CDR3 contains 17 residues. Trimming stripped 4 bases from V and 3 bases from J, with 21 bases between. Germline CDR1 MNHNS, CDR2 SASEGT. This CDR3 reads CASSGPRSEGTDYGYTF. The CDR3 coding sequence is TGTGCCAGCAGTGGCCCCCGATCTGAAGGAACGGACTATGGCTACACCTTC.